Each of the 13 T cell receptor beta chains below was sequenced from the same sample in a study of regulatory T cells in long-lasting Graves disease. Combining iRepertoire HTBI primers with Arm-PCR of CDR3 regions, the authors built TCR beta libraries. TCRdb recomputed calls from the multiplex PCR reads with MiXCR, one row per CDR3 protein. The sample carries 400,000 to 500,000 distinct CDR3 sequences, about 17% recorded once. The time point was: newly diagnosed GD, antithyroid drugs for less than 3 months. Isolated PBMC RNA provided the starting material for the TCR library. The sample was also reused in another study, on T cells in Graves' hyperthyroidism and ophthalmopathy.

The source was peripheral blood mononuclear cells (PBMCs), collected at new diagnosis, from a patient treated with antithyroid drugs. The receptor set was obtained from a woman between 18 and 29 years old with Graves disease.

This clonotype was found many times. CDR3: CASSLVFSGTRGTGELFF. The CDR3 DNA follows: TGTGCCAGCAGCTTAGTGTTTAGCGGGACCCGAGGCACCGGGGAGCTGTTTTTT. The chain joins TRBV7-9 to TRBJ2-2, with 8 bases aligning to TRBD2. The length of the CDR3 is 18 residues. Germline V gene sequence: CDR1 SEHNR, CDR2 FQNEAQ (reference sequence). Trimming took 1 base from V and 4 from J; bases not matched to a gene: 11.

This clonotype occurred many times. Here the CDR3 reads CASSAAGERYEQYF. The CDR3 coding sequence is TGTGCCAGCAGTGCCGCGGGGGAACGTTACGAGCAGTACTTC. V and J are TRBV6-1 and TRBJ2-7; 7 bases align to TRBD2. This CDR3 is 14 amino acids long. The germline CDR1 and CDR2 sequences are MNHNS and SASEGT. The ends lost 4 bases at V and 4 bases at J; junction bases unmatched: 7.

The chain has TRBV6-1 and TRBJ2-7; 16 bases line up with TRBD2. The CDR3 runs to 18 residues. V lost 8 bases to trimming and J lost 7 bases; unmatched junction nucleotides: 17. CDR1 is MNHNS and CDR2 is SASEGT in the germline V gene. CDR3 protein: CASSPPGTSGRATLEQYF. The CDR3 nucleotides are TGTGCCAGCTCACCACCGGGGACTAGCGGGAGGGCGACCCTTGAGCAGTACTTC.

This clonotype showed up just a few times. The rearrangement joins TRBV6-2 or TRBV6-3 to TRBJ1-2; D is perhaps TRBD1 (5 bases). Between the trimmed V and J ends, which lost 2 bases and 3 bases, there was a span of 13 bases. Germline V gene lookup returns CDR1 MNHEY and CDR2 SVGEGT. This CDR3 is 15 amino acids long. This chain's CDR3 is CASSYHSQGDYGYTF. CDR3 sequence (DNA): TGTGCCAGCAGTTACCACAGCCAGGGCGACTATGGCTACACCTTC.

This clonotype was counted ten times or more. This rearrangement joins TRBV20-1 to TRBJ2-3, with TRBD2 matching 9 bases. The CDR3 is 14 residues long. Germline-derived CDR1 and CDR2 are DFQATT and SNEGSKA (reference sequence). V shed 5 bases, J shed 1 base, and the junction held 4 bases outside the gene matches. The CDR3 coding sequence is TGCAGTGCTCTTAGCGGGAGTGGCACAGATACGCAGTATTTT. Its protein is CSALSGSGTDTQYF.

This clonotype was counted many times. The rearrangement uses TRBV28 and TRBJ2-5; 13 bases agree with TRBD2. The J segment lost 5 bases and the V segment lost 5 bases, leaving 14 bases of the junction unmatched. The CDR3 has 18 residues. Germline V gene lookup returns CDR1 MDHEN and CDR2 SYDVKM. The CDR3: CASSLRLLAGGPGETQYF. The CDR3 DNA is TGTGCCAGCAGTCTGAGACTACTAGCGGGAGGGCCAGGGGAGACCCAGTACTTC.

This clonotype came up a few times. The chain combines TRBV19 with TRBJ2-1; 8 bases line up with TRBD2. V was pared by 5 bases and J by 0 bases, with 15 bases of the junction left unmatched. The germline CDR1 and CDR2 sequences are LNHDA and SQIVND (reference sequence). CDR3 size: 19 residues. This CDR3 is CASSPRGGIAKHSYNEQFF. The CDR3 DNA follows: TGTGCCAGTAGTCCTCGGGGGGGGATCGCAAAACACTCCTACAATGAGCAGTTCTTC.

This clonotype was detected ten times or more. V gene TRBV11-2 combines with J gene TRBJ1-1; D unclear. Germline values: CDR1 SGHAT, CDR2 FQNNGV. The CDR3 runs 15 residues. Deletions cut 3 bases from V and 0 bases from J, with 11 bases between. The CDR3 DNA reads TGTGCCAGCAGCTTCGACCTTGGCGTGAACACTGAAGCTTTCTTT. It codes for CASSFDLGVNTEAFF. The complete variable domain, with remaining parts taken from reference TRBV11-2 and TRBJ1-1, reads EAGVAQSPRYKIIEKRQSVAFWCNPISGHATLYWYQQILGQGPKLLIQFQNNGVVDDSQLPKDRFSAERLKGVDSTLKIQPAKLEDSAVYLCASSFDLGVNTEAFFGQGTRLTVV.

The chain uses TRBV12-3 or TRBV12-4 and TRBJ2-7, with a tentative D call TRBD2 (5 bases). This CDR3 spans 13 amino acids. V was trimmed by 5 bases and J by 3 bases, leaving 11 bases between them. CDR3 sequence: CASSHRESYEQYF. For the CDR3, the DNA is TGTGCCAGCAGTCACCGGGAAAGCTACGAGCAGTACTTC.

As for this clonotype: The junction and the germline gene differ at one end; a read error may be behind it. The chain is built from TRBV7-2 and TRBJ1-5; D is unclear. The CDR3 runs to 16 residues. Germline V lookup: CDR1 SGHTA, CDR2 FQGNSA. CDR3 nucleotide sequence: TGCGCCAGCAGCCAAGTTTACGCAGGAAGCGATCAGCCCCAGCATTTT. It yields the protein CASSQVYAGSDQPQHF.

This clonotype has only a few counts. The chain joins TRBV7-2 to TRBJ2-1; 9 bases are shared with TRBD2. With 5 bases clipped from V and 3 bases from J, the junction kept 14 bases outside the gene matches. Germline CDR1 and CDR2: SGHTA and FQGNSA. This CDR3 is built from 18 residues. The DNA for the CDR3 is TGTGCCAGCAGCAGAACGCCACCCCAGCGGGAGGTCTACAATGAGCAGTTCTTC. Amino acid sequence: CASSRTPPQREVYNEQFF. The complete variable domain, with remaining parts taken from reference TRBV7-2 and TRBJ2-1, reads GAGVSQSPSNKVTEKGKDVELRCDPISGHTALYWYRQSLGQGLEFLIYFQGNSAPDKSGLPSDRFSAERTGGSVSTLTIQRTQQEDSAVYLCASSRTPPQREVYNEQFFGPGTRLTVL.

This clonotype turned up a few times. The genes are TRBV2 and TRBJ2-3; D might be TRBD1 (5 bases). V lost 3 bases and J lost 2, with 9 bases in between. The CDR3 covers 14 residues. Looked up from germline, CDR1 is SNHLY and CDR2 is FYNNEI. The CDR3 reads CASSDTTVTDTQYF. The CDR3 nucleotides read TGTGCCAGCAGTGACACGACAGTCACAGATACGCAGTATTTT.

This clonotype was seen many times. The gene calls are TRBV28 and TRBJ2-2, with D possibly being TRBD1 (5 bases). This CDR3 has 14 residues. Germline V gene data show CDR1 as MDHEN and CDR2 as SYDVKM. The germline V and J ends were trimmed by 7 bases and 4 bases, with 13 bases remaining between them. The CDR3 loop reads CASMTERVTGELFF. CDR3 nucleotides: TGTGCCAGCATGACAGAGCGAGTCACCGGGGAGCTGTTTTTT.